The present TCR beta chain was sequenced within a study of blood T cell repertoires in COVID-19. In the authors' methods: How many nucleated cells were present was estimated from reference gene primer amplification. Some clones are missing from TCRdb's copy, which holds only in-frame ones; the method was immunoSEQ multiplex PCR. Clonal size and the V and J genes are those of that table, whereas D and trimming came from the DNA. Of about 180,000 clones detected, 87% appear once; the ten largest clones hold approximately 1.4%. The length of the CDR3 is 14 residues. Germline V gene sequence: CDR1 GTSNPN, CDR2 SVGIG (reference sequence). Unmatched junction bases numbered 5, after V lost 4 bases and J lost 7 bases.

This sequence joins TRBV30 and TRBJ1-6; 9 bases match TRBD1. This clonotype was obtained from a woman in her forties or fifties with acute or convalescent COVID-19. The material sequenced was peripheral blood. The CDR3 region is CAWIPGQGNSPLHF. In DNA, the CDR3 is TGTGCCTGGATTCCGGGACAGGGAAATTCACCCCTCCACTTT.